This section outlines one TCR beta chain sequence together with its context. No antigen is known for it. Libraries for TCR beta were made by quantitative 5'-RACE with molecular barcodes. From the 5' RACE reads, TCRdb called clonotypes with MiXCR, one entry per CDR3 protein. The table lists roughly 700,000 distinct CDR3 sequences, around 19% of them singletons. The data stem from a study of CD8 T cells in ankylosing spondylitis. The study, taken as a whole, reports: The study identified a TCR beta motif of under ten highly homologous variants that appeared characteristic of ankylosing spondylitis blood.

Germline V gene sequence: CDR1 KGHDR, CDR2 SFDVKD. Between the trimmed V and J ends, which lost 4 bases and 2 bases, there was a span of 17 bases. The CDR3 sequence is 16 residues long. This TCR came from a male donor with ankylosing spondylitis. Sequencing input: blood, either unsorted or a sorted T cell fraction (not recorded which). The chain joins TRBV24-1 to TRBJ2-7; D possibly matches TRBD1 or TRBD2 (5 bases each). Here the CDR3 DNA reads TGTGCCACCAGTGAAGGCGACCGGGGCCCTACCTACGAGCAGTACTTC. This codes for CATSEGDRGPTYEQYF.